The TCR beta chain under discussion was sequenced for a study of naive and memory T cell subsets (TCRdb year 2017). Background for the entire study: The figure summarizing these samples reported ten or so blood donors, 7 tuberculin skin test biopsies and 3 saline control biopsies. PCR2 was typically performed as a SYBR Green qPCR that was stopped at a set threshold, although end-point PCR (approximately 6 cycles) could be used instead for low-input samples.

Many counts were recorded for this clonotype. What this receptor recognizes is not known. Base qualities are missing; no much larger clone stands one base away. Overall study outcomes, separate from this receptor: The potential sensitivity of the RNA-based method to TCR transcript changes with T cell activation and differentiation was acknowledged.

Library preparation was by 5' RACE. The ligated cDNA was amplified in four rounds of PCR with nested alpha and beta constant region primers together with the SP2 primer. For the blood and skin samples, reverse transcription of TCR RNA was done with SuperScript IV along with alpha and beta constant region primers. Using T4 RNA ligase 1, an oligonucleotide carrying both the Illumina SP2 primer and a UMI was ligated onto the 3' end of the cDNA. The 12-nucleotide UMI was composed of two random hexamers separated by an eight-base spacer, which was included to prevent hairpin formation. TCR alpha and beta chain libraries were processed separately from the second PCR onward, with dual indexing for multiplexing. After pooling, the indexed libraries were analyzed by capillary electrophoresis and sequenced on either an Illumina MiSeq or NextSeq. PhiX DNA at about 5-7% was added to the libraries to raise base diversity and improve cluster recognition. The authors' pipeline ran thus. Demultiplexor took UMIs from read 2, joined the UMIs to the TCR sequence from read 1, and separated reads according to sample indices. V and J genes and V-J junctions were identified by Decombinator, which gave every TCR a five-part identifier that included V and J deletions. Collapsinator used UMIs to correct sequencing errors and PCR amplification heterogeneity, yielding UMI-based abundance per TCR. CDR3Translator turned identifiers into nucleotide sequence, translated that sequence into amino acids, and pulled out CDR3 regions based on terminal motifs. Error-corrected counts of alpha and beta TCRs from blood and skin were compared after being normalized to the amount of input RNA. TCRdb reprocessed the public reads (quality trimming at Q25 with fastp, clone calling with MiXCR) and kept in-frame beta chains. A single entry per CDR3 protein holds the most common genes and DNA from its merged rows. These V and J calls derive from TCRdb rather than the authors' analysis. Counted in this sample were tens of thousands of distinct CDR3 sequences; roughly 17% of them appeared once. Approximately 2.5% of the sample belongs to the ten largest clones.

CDR1 DFQATT and CDR2 SNEGSKA were looked up in the germline V gene (reference sequence). The V and J ends are trimmed by 0 bases and 7 bases, leaving 12 bases between them. There are 13 amino acids in the CDR3, from cysteine to phenylalanine inclusive. Just CDR3 DNA is preserved here, 39 bases in frame from base 1. The study described a robust, sensitive protocol for amplifying, sequencing and analyzing TCRs, using 3' ligation of a UMI-containing oligonucleotide to TCR cDNA. For whole blood analysis, around 2.4 ml of peripheral blood was collected from healthy adult volunteers into Tempus tubes, and RNA was extracted following the manufacturer's instructions. Total RNA was used without cell sorting and was treated with RQ1 DNase before reverse transcription, with a target input of 1 to 1000 ng. Skin biopsy and whole blood libraries were made to test pipeline robustness in samples where T cells form a minority population.

This chain joins TRBV20-1 to TRBJ1-2; the D region possibly corresponds to TRBD1 (6 bases align). This TCR was sampled from a female donor in good health. The nucleotide sequence reads as follows: TGCAGTGCTAGAGATCTTACAGGGATTGGCTACACCTTC. This translates into CSARDLTGIGYTF.